A selection of T cell receptor beta chains follows, all from one sample in a study of blood T cell repertoires in COVID-19. Repertoires were generated with immunoSEQ multiplex PCR, while TCRdb's copy carries only in-frame clones and drops some. Here the sample spans approximately 180,000 clones, roughly nine tenths being singletons. Sequencing input: peripheral blood. The receptors originated from a man aged 60 to 75 with active or convalescent COVID-19. Both conserved end residues are part of each CDR3. Fields, in order: clone size, D gene, V gene, J gene, CDR3 DNA, CDR3 protein. A D gene is named only where the DNA matches it firmly. Rows give clone size only sometimes, using once, few, many, or a class for an expanded clone.

>once|-|TRBV19|TRBJ1-1
TGTGCCAGTACCCCTAGCGGGAACACTGAAGCTTTCTTT
CASTPSGNTEAFF
>few|TRBD1|TRBV25-1|TRBJ2-5
TGTGCCAGCAGTGAAGAGGGGGCGCGGGAGACCCAGTACTTC
CASSEEGARETQYF
>-|-|TRBV5-1|TRBJ1-2
TGCGCCAGCAGTCCGGCCCAGGGGAACTATGGCTACACCTTC
CASSPAQGNYGYTF
>-|TRBD1|TRBV19|TRBJ1-1
TGTGCCAGTAGTCCATTCGGGACAGGGTTCGCTGAAGCTTTCTTT
CASSPFGTGFAEAFF
>-|-|TRBV3-1/TRBV3-2|TRBJ2-1
TGTGCCAGCTCGTGGGGGCCTAAATACAATGAGCAGTTCTTC
CASSWGPKYNEQFF
>-|-|TRBV12-5|TRBJ2-2
TGTGCTAGTGGTTTACAGGGAGGGCTCGGGGAGCTGTTTTTT
CASGLQGGLGELFF
>-|-|TRBV5-1|TRBJ2-7
TGCGCCAGCAGCCGCACAGGGACCTACTACGAGCAGTACTTC
CASSRTGTYYEQYF
>-|-|TRBV5-1|TRBJ2-5
TGCGCCAGCAGCCTAAAGCCGATTGACAGGATGGGAGAGACCCAGTACTTC
CASSLKPIDRMGETQYF
>-|TRBD1|TRBV2|TRBJ1-2
TGTGCCAGCAGTGGAACAGGGGCCTCCCTTGGCTACACCTTC
CASSGTGASLGYTF
>once|TRBD2|TRBV10-2|TRBJ2-3
TGCGCCAGCACCACTAGCGGGGGGGCAAGTACGCAGTATTTT
CASTTSGGASTQYF
>-|TRBD1|TRBV7-7|TRBJ2-7
TGTGCCAGCAGCCCCCGACAGGGATACGAGCAGTACTTC
CASSPRQGYEQYF
>-|TRBD1|TRBV24-1|TRBJ1-1
TGTGCCACCAGTGACACGGACAGGGCCGCGAACACTGAAGCTTTCTTT
CATSDTDRAANTEAFF
>-|-|TRBV18|TRBJ1-1
TGTGCCAGCTCACCACTCATTGGGGGAGGCACTGAAGCTTTCTTT
CASSPLIGGGTEAFF
>-|-|TRBV4-1|TRBJ2-3
TGCGCCAGCAGCCAAGAAGGGGGTCAACAAGGTACGCAGTATTTT
CASSQEGGQQGTQYF
>-|-|TRBV6-5|TRBJ2-5
TGTGCCAGCAGTTACTCCGGGGTCGGCCAAGAGACCCAGTACTTC
CASSYSGVGQETQYF
>once|-|TRBV19|TRBJ1-5
TGTGCCAGTACCGCTCCGGACAGAGGCAATCAGCCCCAGCATTTT
CASTAPDRGNQPQHF
>-|TRBD2|TRBV6-1|TRBJ2-7
TGTGCCAGCAGTGAAAGCGGGGCTGTCTACGAGCAGTACTTC
CASSESGAVYEQYF
>-|-|TRBV28|TRBJ1-2
TGTGCCGGCAGTTTCTCTTCGAGTATCTATGGCTACACCTTC
CAGSFSSSIYGYTF
>-|TRBD2|TRBV6-5|TRBJ2-3
TGTGCCGCCTCGACTAGCGGGGGGAAAGATACGCAGTATTTT
CAASTSGGKDTQYF
>-|TRBD1|TRBV25-1|TRBJ1-1
TGTGCCAGCAGTGACCAACTACACAGGGGTCGTGAAGCTTTCTTT
CASSDQLHRGREAFF
>-|-|TRBV6-5|TRBJ1-2
TGTGCCAGCAGTTACGCCAGTGCCTCTGTCTATGGCTACACCTTC
CASSYASASVYGYTF
>-|TRBD1|TRBV6-1|TRBJ1-1
TGTGCCAGCAGTGAAACGGGACAGGGTTTAGTCGCTTTCTTT
CASSETGQGLVAFF
>few|-|TRBV6-7|TRBJ1-5
TGTGCCAGCAGTTCAAAAGGCCATGGGCGGGACGACAATCAGCCCCAGCATTTT
CASSSKGHGRDDNQPQHF
>-|TRBD1|TRBV12-3/TRBV12-4|TRBJ2-7
TGTGCCAGCAGTTACACAGGGGGGTACGAGCAGTACTTC
CASSYTGGYEQYF
>few|-|TRBV11-2|TRBJ1-6
TGTGCCAGCAGCTCGAACAGGGAACCGAATTCACCCCTCCACTTT
CASSSNREPNSPLHF
>-|TRBD1|TRBV6-5|TRBJ1-6
TGTGCCAGCAGTTATCGACAGGGAAGGAATTCACCCCTCCACTTT
CASSYRQGRNSPLHF
>few|-|TRBV19|TRBJ1-1
TGTGCCTCCCAGACAGGACCTAACACTGAAGCTTTCTTT
CASQTGPNTEAFF
>-|TRBD1|TRBV27|TRBJ1-5
TGTGCCAGCAATCGACAGGGAAGGAATCAGCCCCAGCATTTT
CASNRQGRNQPQHF
>-|-|TRBV21-1|TRBJ1-5
TGTGCCAGCAGCAAAGGGGAAGGGGCGGAAGGGCAGCCCCAGCATTTT
CASSKGEGAEGQPQHF
>-|TRBD1|TRBV24-1|TRBJ1-5
TGTGCCACCAGTACAACAGGGGCCGGCAATCAGCCCCAGCATTTT
CATSTTGAGNQPQHF
>-|TRBD2|TRBV6-1|TRBJ2-1
TGTGCCAGCAGTGGACCCATAGCGGGGGGGAAGTACAATGAGCAGTTCTTC
CASSGPIAGGKYNEQFF
>-|-|TRBV12-3/TRBV12-4|TRBJ2-2
TGTGCCAGCAGTCCGTACACCGGGGAGCTGTTTTTT
CASSPYTGELFF
>-|-|TRBV7-9|TRBJ2-3
TGTGCCAGCAGCTTAGCGTCAGAGGGAGATACGCAGTATTTT
CASSLASEGDTQYF
>-|-|TRBV5-1|TRBJ1-1
TGCGCCAGCAGCCCCCGGGAGGGGCCGCGTTTAGGTGAAGCTTTCTTT
CASSPREGPRLGEAFF
>-|TRBD1|TRBV10-3|TRBJ2-2
TGTGCCACTTTGAGACAGGGGGCGCCGGTCGGGGAGCTGTTTTTT
CATLRQGAPVGELFF
>-|TRBD1|TRBV10-3|TRBJ2-7
TGTGCCATCAGTCCCCGGACAGGGATCTCCTACGAGCAGTACTTC
CAISPRTGISYEQYF
>-|-|TRBV6-5|TRBJ2-1
TGTGCCAGCAGTTGGGGGCCCCGGAATGAGCAGTTCTTC
CASSWGPRNEQFF
>-|-|TRBV5-1|TRBJ2-7
TGCGCCAGCAGCTTGGACGGGTACGAGCAGTACTTC
CASSLDGYEQYF